The rows below give T cell receptor beta chains drawn from one sample of a study of blood T cell repertoires in COVID-19. The assay was immunoSEQ multiplex PCR, and TCRdb's table has in-frame clones only and misses some. The profile shows about 230,000 clones, approximately 84% of them singletons. Source material: peripheral blood. The receptors stem from a man in his forties or fifties with COVID-19, enrolled during active disease. Each CDR3 is given with its conserved first and last residue. Each record gives: V gene, CDR3 length, J gene, CDR3 protein.

>TRBV6-5|14|TRBJ1-1
CASIGGEVWTEAFF
>TRBV7-9|15|TRBJ1-2
CASSPPGQINYGYTF
>TRBV18|20|TRBJ2-1
CASSPTGQPLLDRSYNEQFF
>TRBV11-2|15|TRBJ2-3
CASSSGQQSTDTQYF
>TRBV2|15|TRBJ1-5
CASSLGQGAIQPQHF
>TRBV5-1|16|TRBJ2-5
CASSWQGPANQETQYF
>TRBV5-6|11|TRBJ1-4
CASSSREKLFF
>TRBV15|16|TRBJ1-1
CATSRAYAALNTEAFF
>TRBV6-5|13|TRBJ2-5
CASSPGLQETQYF
>TRBV2|15|TRBJ2-7
CASSGEPRGRVEQYF
>TRBV3-1/TRBV3-2|15|TRBJ1-4
CASSRKGTGGEKLFF
>TRBV5-1|15|TRBJ1-1
CASSLPGQMNTEAFF
>TRBV7-2|12|TRBJ1-6
CASSLAEPPLHF
>TRBV6-5|15|TRBJ1-6
CASRTGTAVNSPLHF
>TRBV28|16|TRBJ1-2
CASITPRDAKRGGYTF
>TRBV19|14|TRBJ2-7
CAVSRGPKSYEQYF
>TRBV4-3|16|TRBJ2-3
CASSQGTGFSTDTQYF
>TRBV28|15|TRBJ1-6
CASSDAGTGGTPLHF
>TRBV19|14|TRBJ1-2
CASSIAGDRDGYTF
>TRBV7-9|14|TRBJ1-1
CASSYGQGAFEAFF
>TRBV5-6|15|TRBJ1-3
CASSWGQGSGNTIYF
>TRBV7-2|16|TRBJ1-2
CASSPTRQGAGYGYTF
>TRBV9|14|TRBJ2-5
CASSLGGGAETQYF
>TRBV28|14|TRBJ1-5
CASSFPGSPQPQHF
>TRBV2|12|TRBJ1-2
CASAGQDYGYTF
>TRBV7-2|16|TRBJ2-7
CASSLARLAGTYEQYF
>TRBV6-1|17|TRBJ1-5
CASSEALGQGSNQPQHF
>TRBV6-5|13|TRBJ2-1
CASSYSSVAEQFF
>TRBV27|13|TRBJ2-7
CASLRRAGYEQYF
>TRBV20-1|15|TRBJ2-1
CSASPLAGPYNEQFF
>TRBV6-4|13|TRBJ1-1
CASSRGFDTEAFF
>TRBV7-2|14|TRBJ2-3
CASSLDNGADTQYF
>TRBV5-1|13|TRBJ2-1
CASSFRTGGEQFF
>TRBV28|17|TRBJ1-1
CASSFQGQSQMNTEAFF
>TRBV7-9|16|TRBJ2-2
CASSLLPRSNTGELFF
>TRBV28|13|TRBJ1-1
CATHGGMNTEAFF
>TRBV27|18|TRBJ2-2
CASSLVLAGAPGTGELFF
>TRBV30|13|TRBJ2-2
CAWSVQTTGELFF
>TRBV10-1|13|TRBJ2-2
CASSGQRAGELFF
>TRBV27|14|TRBJ2-7
CASSLSTVSYEQYF
>TRBV5-6|13|TRBJ2-7
CASQRRGPYEQYF
>TRBV6-5|15|TRBJ1-6
CASNFGTPNNSPLHF
>TRBV18|13|TRBJ2-7
CASSPAGGAEQYF
>TRBV28|15|TRBJ2-7
CASSSLSWSRDEQYF
>TRBV29-1|13|TRBJ2-7
CSVEVGVSYEQYF
>TRBV29-1|11|TRBJ2-1
CSVGQENEQFF
>TRBV4-1|16|TRBJ2-2
CASSQDLGPNTGELFF
>TRBV21-1|19|TRBJ2-2
CASSKEGLGDRKDTGELFF
>TRBV28|15|TRBJ2-7
CASRPGTKTTYEQYF
>TRBV7-6|21|TRBJ1-6
CASSLVGSFHGGASYNSPLHF
>TRBV24-1|14|TRBJ2-7
CATSEGRFGERQYF
>TRBV20-1|14|TRBJ2-7
CSASGQGPTYEQYF
>TRBV5-6|11|TRBJ1-1
CASSFLGRAFF
>TRBV11-3|14|TRBJ2-7
CASSPSGRSYEQYF
>TRBV29-1|13|TRBJ2-6
CSVDSGGANVLTF
>TRBV4-3|15|TRBJ2-5
CASSRDRGGRETQYF
>TRBV6-2/TRBV6-3|14|TRBJ2-3
CASSKLGGTDTQYF
>TRBV5-1|15|TRBJ2-6
CASSLSGGSTNVLTF
>TRBV11-2|14|TRBJ2-5
CASSLGTDPRAQYF
>TRBV15|19|TRBJ1-1
CATKGPTGGAGDFHTEAFF